This is a list of T cell receptor beta chains from one sample in a study of T cell responses to AZD1222 COVID-19 vaccine. Here immunoSEQ multiplex PCR was the method, and the copy in TCRdb shows in-frame clones only, minus some. The repertoire has over 100,000 clones, 86% of them found once; the top ten carry 20% to 25%. The input for sequencing was peripheral blood, taken on day 0 of AZD1222 vaccination. These receptors originate from an adult in good health. CDR3s include the opening cysteine and the closing phenylalanine or tryptophan. The D gene is left open where the match is weak. Part of the rows lack a size; the others show once, few, many or a class for expanded clones.

j_call	v_call	d_call	clone_size	cdr3_nt	cdr3_aa
TRBJ1-3	TRBV19	.	.	TGTGCCAGTAGTATGAATGGATACTCGGGGCGGCTCTCTGGAAACACCATATATTTT	CASSMNGYSGRLSGNTIYF
TRBJ1-2	TRBV18	.	.	TGTGCCAGCTCACCGTCAGGGACCGCTAACTATGGCTACACCTTC	CASSPSGTANYGYTF
TRBJ2-5	TRBV5-1	TRBD1	.	TGCGCCAGCAGCTTGTGGACAGGGTGGGAGACCCAGTACTTC	CASSLWTGWETQYF
TRBJ2-4	TRBV15	.	.	TGTGCCACCAGTACCGAGGACTTAGCCAAAAACATTCAGTACTTC	CATSTEDLAKNIQYF
TRBJ1-3	TRBV29-1	.	few	TGCAGCGGACGAAAGGGGCGTGGAAACACCATATATTTT	CSGRKGRGNTIYF
TRBJ2-7	TRBV18	TRBD2	.	TGTGCCAGCTCACCTTCTTGGACTAGCGGGACCTACGAGCAGTACTTC	CASSPSWTSGTYEQYF
TRBJ2-1	TRBV18	TRBD1	.	TGTGCCAGCCGGACTACGGACAGGGCTCTTAGCTCCTACAATGAGCAGTTCTTC	CASRTTDRALSSYNEQFF
TRBJ1-2	TRBV12-3/TRBV12-4	.	.	TGTGCCAGCAGTTTAGTCAAGCTCTATGGCTACACCTTC	CASSLVKLYGYTF
TRBJ1-2	TRBV19	.	.	TGTGCCAGTAGTATCCGGGCAGATGGCTACACCTTC	CASSIRADGYTF
TRBJ1-5	TRBV28	.	.	TGTGCCAGCAGTTTATTAGGGGAGGTGCAGCCCCAGCATTTT	CASSLLGEVQPQHF
TRBJ1-3	TRBV19	.	.	TGTGCCAGTAAGGGGGGACGACTCCCTGGAAACACCATATATTTT	CASKGGRLPGNTIYF
TRBJ1-1	TRBV5-1	.	.	TGCGCCAGCAGCTACAGCCAGAACACTGAAGCTTTCTTT	CASSYSQNTEAFF
TRBJ2-5	TRBV7-9	TRBD2	.	TGTGCCAGCAGCCCCGGACTAGCGGGGGACGAGACCCAGTACTTC	CASSPGLAGDETQYF
TRBJ2-7	TRBV9	TRBD2	.	TGTGCCAGCAGCGTGGGACTAGCTTTTGGCGAGCAGTACTTC	CASSVGLAFGEQYF
TRBJ1-2	TRBV29-1	.	.	TGCAGCGCCCAGGGTCGCAATGGCTACACCTTC	CSAQGRNGYTF
TRBJ1-1	TRBV5-1	.	.	TGCGCCAGCAGCTTGATAACAATGAACACTGAAGCTTTCTTT	CASSLITMNTEAFF
TRBJ2-3	TRBV12-3/TRBV12-4	.	few	TGTGCCAGCACCTTCAAGGATACGCAGTATTTT	CASTFKDTQYF
TRBJ2-1	TRBV7-9	.	few	TGTGCCAGCAGCGCTGTAGGCTACAATGAGCAGTTCTTC	CASSAVGYNEQFF
TRBJ2-3	TRBV24-1	TRBD2	.	TGTGCCACCAGTGATTCAAGACTAGCGGGGGGGCCAGCAGATACGCAGTATTTT	CATSDSRLAGGPADTQYF
TRBJ1-5	TRBV10-3	.	.	TGTGCCATCAGTGAGATTCGCAGCAATCAGCCCCAGCATTTT	CAISEIRSNQPQHF
TRBJ2-3	TRBV19	.	.	TGTGCCAGTAGTATTGGTCTCTTCTACACAGATACGCAGTATTTT	CASSIGLFYTDTQYF
TRBJ1-1	TRBV6-5	.	.	TGTGCCAGCAGCAGCCTAATACGGGGCACTGAAGCTTTCTTT	CASSSLIRGTEAFF
TRBJ2-1	TRBV5-1	.	.	TGCGCCAGCAGCCCGGGAATTGGGACGAGTTACAATGAGCAGTTCTTC	CASSPGIGTSYNEQFF
TRBJ1-2	TRBV19	.	.	TGTGCCAGTACCACGCCGGGGAGGACTGGGGGCTTCTATGGCTACACCTTC	CASTTPGRTGGFYGYTF
TRBJ1-5	TRBV7-8	.	.	TGTGCCAGCAGCCGAGACGGGAATAGCAATCAGCCCCAGCATTTT	CASSRDGNSNQPQHF
TRBJ1-5	TRBV19	.	.	TGTGCCAGTAGTTTAGACATGAATAGCAATCAGCCCCAGCATTTT	CASSLDMNSNQPQHF
TRBJ1-5	TRBV28	TRBD1	.	TGTGCCAGCAGTTCAGGGGGATTTGGCAATCAGCCCCAGCATTTT	CASSSGGFGNQPQHF
TRBJ1-1	TRBV6-1	.	.	TGTGCCAGCAGTGAATCAGGGGCGATCACTGAAGCTTTCTTT	CASSESGAITEAFF
TRBJ2-3	TRBV18	TRBD2	.	TGTGCCAGCTCACCTCTAGCGGGGGGGCCGAGCACAGATACGCAGTATTTT	CASSPLAGGPSTDTQYF
TRBJ1-4	TRBV3-1/TRBV3-2	.	.	TGTGCCAGCAGCTTCAGGGGCGCGGGGGAAAAACTGTTTTTT	CASSFRGAGEKLFF
TRBJ2-7	TRBV29-1	.	.	TGCAGCGCCGCTACTAACCCACCCGGCGAGCAGTACTTC	CSAATNPPGEQYF
TRBJ2-5	TRBV30	TRBD1	.	TGTGCCTGGAGTGGACAGGGGGAGACCCAGTACTTC	CAWSGQGETQYF
TRBJ2-1	TRBV11-2	.	.	TGTGCCAGCAGCTTAGTACAATACAATGAGCAGTTCTTC	CASSLVQYNEQFF
TRBJ1-2	TRBV6-5	.	.	TGTGCCAGCAGTCGGGACAATCGTAACTATGGCTACACCTTC	CASSRDNRNYGYTF
TRBJ1-5	TRBV2	.	few	TGTGCCAGCTGCAGTAGCAATCAGCCCCAGCATTTT	CASCSSNQPQHF
TRBJ1-1	TRBV6-5	.	.	TGTGCCAGCAACTCGGCCCCTGGTACTGAAGCTTTCTTT	CASNSAPGTEAFF
TRBJ1-1	TRBV11-2	.	.	TGTGCCAGCAGCTTATGGGGTCAGAGGACTGAAGCTTTCTTT	CASSLWGQRTEAFF
TRBJ2-1	TRBV5-1	.	.	TGCGCCAGCAGCTTGGGGGCAGGAAGCAATGAGCAGTTCTTC	CASSLGAGSNEQFF
TRBJ2-7	TRBV28	.	.	TGTGCCAGCAGTTTAGCACTGGGGACCTTCCCCGAGCAGTACTTC	CASSLALGTFPEQYF
TRBJ1-5	TRBV28	.	.	TGTGCCAGCAGTGCACCCGGGGCAGGGGATCAGCCCCAGCATTTT	CASSAPGAGDQPQHF
TRBJ1-2	TRBV3-1/TRBV3-2	.	.	TGTGCCAGCAGCGGAGGGGAGGCTAACTATGGCTACACCTTC	CASSGGEANYGYTF
TRBJ2-3	TRBV7-9	.	.	TGTGCCAGCAGCTTAACAGATACGCAGTATTTT	CASSLTDTQYF
TRBJ1-1	TRBV10-1	TRBD1	.	TGCGCCAGCAGTCCTGGGACAGGGAAAGCTTTCTTT	CASSPGTGKAFF
TRBJ2-5	TRBV3-1/TRBV3-2	.	.	TGTGCCAGCAGCCACCGACCCTGGGAGACCCAGTACTTC	CASSHRPWETQYF
TRBJ2-3	TRBV30	TRBD1	.	TGTGCCTGGAGTGTGGGACAGGCCTCAACAGATACGCAGTATTTT	CAWSVGQASTDTQYF
TRBJ1-4	TRBV6-2/TRBV6-3	.	.	TGTGCCAGCAGTTACTTGGGAGTGAACGAAAAACTGTTTTTT	CASSYLGVNEKLFF
TRBJ2-1	TRBV2	TRBD1	.	TGTGCCAGCAGTGGCGGGACAGGGTACAATGAGCAGTTCTTC	CASSGGTGYNEQFF
TRBJ1-1	TRBV5-1	.	.	TGCGCCAGCAGCTTGGGGGACCGCTGGACTGAAGCTTTCTTT	CASSLGDRWTEAFF
TRBJ2-7	TRBV14	.	.	TGTGCCAGCAGTCAAGGGGGGGGAAAGCAGTACTTC	CASSQGGGKQYF
TRBJ2-3	TRBV15	TRBD2	.	TGTGCCACCAGCAGCGTAGCGGGGGGAGTCACAGATACGCAGTATTTT	CATSSVAGGVTDTQYF
TRBJ1-5	TRBV4-2	TRBD1	.	TGTGCCAGCAGCCAAGACAGGGGGAGCGGTCAGCCCCAGCATTTT	CASSQDRGSGQPQHF
TRBJ1-5	TRBV6-2/TRBV6-3	TRBD1	once	TGTGCCAGCAGTTACGGTGACAGGGGACATAGCAATCAGCCCCAGCATTTT	CASSYGDRGHSNQPQHF
TRBJ2-1	TRBV10-1	.	.	TGCGCCAGCTCTTTAGGGGTGGTCAATGAGCAGTTCTTC	CASSLGVVNEQFF
TRBJ1-2	TRBV7-9	.	.	TGTGCCAGCAGGGAACAGGAGAGCTATGGCTACACCTTC	CASREQESYGYTF
TRBJ2-3	TRBV10-1	.	once	TGCGCCAGCAGGGCCGGGACTCCAAGCACAGATACGCAGTATTTT	CASRAGTPSTDTQYF